Each of the 21 T cell receptor beta chains below was sequenced from the same sample in a study of control samples from healthy donors and cancer patients. Method: immunoSEQ multiplex PCR; TCRdb's copy keeps in-frame clones and lacks some. This sample has approximately 69,000 clones, with roughly 87% found just once. The sequenced sample was PBMCs. The receptors were sampled from a man in his fifties or sixties with colorectal cancer.

Comment on this clone: Without the conserved terminal phenylalanine or tryptophan, this CDR3 likely stems from a read error. No DNA is shown, since the ends of the CDR3 on it are uncertain; the CDR3 is the one TCRdb lists. The chain uses TRBV2 and TRBJ1-2; TRBD1 is taken as the D call from the table, unchecked against the DNA. Germline-derived CDR1 and CDR2 are SNHLY and FYNNEI. The CDR3 has 12 residues if both end residues are counted. CDR3 residues: CASNSPGQAPLC.

The chain recombines TRBV5-1 with TRBJ2-2, with D possibly matching TRBD1 (6 bases). Between the trimmed V and J ends, which lost 0 bases and 2 bases, there was a span of 8 bases. The germline V gene has CDR1 SGHRS and CDR2 YFSETQ. The CDR3 sequence is 15 residues long. The CDR3 nucleotides are TGCGCCAGCAGCTTGGACAGGGTTAACACCGGGGAGCTGTTTTTT. Translated: CASSLDRVNTGELFF. Full variable domain (missing parts from reference TRBV5-1 and TRBJ2-2): KAGVTQTPRYLIKTRGQQVTLSCSPISGHRSVSWYQQTPGQGLQFLFEYFSETQRNKGNFPGRFSGRQFSNSRSEMNVSTLELGDSALYLCASSLDRVNTGELFFGEGSRLTVL.

The V gene is TRBV18, the J gene TRBJ2-3; the D is unclear. Per germline, CDR1 KGHSH and CDR2 LQKENI. The CDR3 has 15 amino acids. V lost 2 bases, J lost 0 bases, and 9 bases lay in between. The CDR3 here is CASSPTTHSTDTQYF. In nucleotides, the CDR3 is TGTGCCAGCTCACCAACGACACATAGCACAGATACGCAGTATTTT. The variable domain in full, with the rest retrieved from reference TRBV18 and TRBJ2-3, is NAGVMQNPRHLVRRRGQEARLRCSPMKGHSHVYWYRQLPEEGLKFMVYLQKENIIDESGMPKERFSAEFPKEGPSILRIQQVVRGDSAAYFCASSPTTHSTDTQYFGPGTRLTVL.

V usage is TRBV5-6 and J usage is TRBJ2-5; no clear D. Germline V gene lookup returns CDR1 SGHDT and CDR2 YYEEEE. Trimming removed 4 bases at V and 4 bases at J, with 8 bases between. The CDR3 runs to 12 residues. In DNA form, the CDR3 reads TGTGCCAGCAGCCCTTGGAGAGAGACCCAGTACTTC. It is translated as CASSPWRETQYF.

This rearrangement joins TRBV30 to TRBJ2-5, with TRBD2 matching 9 bases. V gave up 3 bases and J gave up 5 bases; unmatched junction bases: 4. This CDR3 has 13 residues. Germline V gene data show CDR1 as GTSNPN and CDR2 as SVGIG (reference sequence). In DNA, the CDR3 is TGTGCCTGGAGGGGACTAGCTGGCGAGACCCAGTACTTC. As protein: CAWRGLAGETQYF.

The chain links TRBV25-1 to TRBJ1-5, with D perhaps TRBD1 (6 bases). The V end lost 2 bases, the J end lost 0 bases, and 14 bases lay between the germline ends. CDR1 and CDR2 (germline): MGHDK, SYGVNS. The CDR3 covers 17 residues. The CDR3 DNA reads TGTGCCAGCAGTGAAGCTGGTGCAGGGGCTAGCAATCAGCCCCAGCATTTT. Translating gives CASSEAGAGASNQPQHF. The entire variable domain, with the rest obtained from reference TRBV25-1 and TRBJ1-5, is as follows: EADIYQTPRYLVIGTGKKITLECSQTMGHDKMYWYQQDPGMELHLIHYSYGVNSTEKGDLSSESTVSRIRTEHFPLTLESARPSHTSQYLCASSEAGAGASNQPQHFGDGTRLSIL.

The V gene is TRBV2, the J gene TRBJ2-5, with D hard to call. Trimming took off 4 bases at V and 1 base at J, with 13 bases between the two ends. There are 15 residues in the CDR3. Germline V gene lookup returns CDR1 SNHLY and CDR2 FYNNEI. This chain's CDR3 is CASSGARTFQETQYF. CDR3 in DNA: TGTGCCAGCAGTGGGGCAAGGACCTTCCAAGAGACCCAGTACTTC.

The V call is TRBV19, the J call TRBJ2-3; 9 nucleotides match TRBD2. V gave up 7 bases and J gave up 3 bases; unmatched junction bases: 11. Germline CDR1 and CDR2: LNHDA and SQIVND (reference sequence). The CDR3 is made up of 16 amino acids. The CDR3 region has the DNA TGTGCCAGTACCCCCCAAAGGAGCGGGGGGACAGATACGCAGTATTTT. It encodes CASTPQRSGGTDTQYF.

The chain uses TRBV4-3 and TRBJ1-2, with D maybe TRBD1 (6 bases). The CDR3 runs to 16 residues. V was pared by 1 base and J by 8 bases, with 20 bases between. Germline V gene sequence: CDR1 LGHNA, CDR2 YSLEER. The CDR3 region has the DNA TGCGCCAGCAGCCAAGCTCCTCCTGGGGGGGCGCGGGGCTACACCTTC. Amino acids: CASSQAPPGGARGYTF.

V gene TRBV6-5 combines with J gene TRBJ2-3; D is unresolved. This CDR3 has 13 amino acids. The V gene lost 2 bases and the J gene lost 8 bases, with 11 bases spanning the gap. CDR1 MNHEY and CDR2 SVGAGI come from the germline V gene. For the CDR3, the DNA is TGTGCCAGCAGTTACGGCGGTCAAGCTACGCAGTATTTT. It codes for CASSYGGQATQYF.

The V call is TRBV7-9, the J call TRBJ2-3; D uncertain. The CDR3 contains 16 residues. The germline V and J ends were trimmed by 1 base and 1 base, with 12 bases remaining between them. Germline V CDR1 and CDR2: SEHNR, FQNEAQ (reference sequence). The CDR3 sequence is CASSLERTLGTDTQYF. In nucleotides, the CDR3 is TGTGCCAGCAGCTTAGAAAGGACCCTGGGCACAGATACGCAGTATTTT.

V is TRBV6-5 and J is TRBJ2-3; weak D call: TRBD2 (5 bases). CDR3 size: 16 residues. Trimming left V 0 bases short and J 0 bases short, with 10 bases between. Germline V CDR1 and CDR2: MNHEY, SVGAGI. The CDR3 sequence: CASSYSSGPSTDTQYF. The DNA for the CDR3 is TGTGCCAGCAGTTACTCGAGCGGCCCTAGCACAGATACGCAGTATTTT.

This chain uses TRBV29-1 with TRBJ2-1; TRBD2 matches at 7 bases. Germline V gene sequence: CDR1 SQVTM, CDR2 ANQGSEA. Losses at the gene ends were 3 bases for V and 7 bases for J; bases not matched to a gene: 15. The CDR3 extends over 16 amino acids. CDR3 protein: CSVEVREGEGKNEQFF. The CDR3 coding sequence is TGCAGCGTTGAGGTCAGGGAAGGGGAGGGTAAAAATGAGCAGTTCTTC.

The chain links TRBV6-1 to TRBJ2-1; D perhaps matches TRBD1 (5 bases). Germline V gives CDR1 MNHNS, CDR2 SASEGT. The CDR3 has 15 residues. Trimming took 2 bases from V and 3 from J, leaving 11 bases between them. CDR3 residues: CASSELQVRYNEQFF. The DNA for the CDR3 is TGTGCCAGCAGTGAACTACAGGTCCGCTACAATGAGCAGTTCTTC.

The chain links TRBV5-5 to TRBJ2-2; 9 nucleotides agree with TRBD2. The CDR3 length is 16 residues. Germline V gives CDR1 SGHKS, CDR2 YYEKEE (reference sequence). J was trimmed by 3 bases and V by 4 bases; bases with no gene match: 7. CDR3 loop: CASSALAGRYTGELFF. For the CDR3, the DNA is TGTGCCAGCAGCGCCCTAGCGGGGAGGTACACCGGGGAGCTGTTTTTT. The whole variable domain, remainder taken from reference TRBV5-5 and TRBJ2-2, is DAGVTQSPTHLIKTRGQQVTLRCSPISGHKSVSWYQQVLGQGPQFIFQYYEKEERGRGNFPDRFSARQFPNYSSELNVNALLLGDSALYLCASSALAGRYTGELFFGEGSRLTVL.

This clone has just one count. The CDR3 DNA reads TGTGCCAGCAGTTATCATCCCCAGGGGGGCACTGAAGCTTTCTTT. This sequence encodes CASSYHPQGGTEAFF. This chain uses TRBV6-5 with TRBJ1-1; 7 nucleotides match TRBD1. The CDR3 runs to 15 residues. Per germline, CDR1 MNHEY and CDR2 SVGAGI. The V and J ends lost 3 bases and 4 bases, in that order; junction bases with no gene match: 8.

The genes are TRBV6-2 or TRBV6-3 and TRBJ2-1, with D hard to call. Germline values: CDR1 MNHEY, CDR2 SVGEGT. The CDR3 has 12 amino acids. V gave up 4 bases and J gave up 9 bases, with 10 bases separating them. The CDR3 sequence: CASSFRSTEQFF. The DNA for the CDR3 is TGTGCCAGCAGTTTCAGGAGTACTGAGCAGTTCTTC.

The chain carries TRBV2 and TRBJ1-2; 8 nucleotides agree with TRBD1. V lost 3 bases and J lost 2; bases outside the gene matches: 5. Germline CDR1 reads SNHLY; CDR2 reads FYNNEI. The CDR3 loop spans 15 amino acids. The CDR3 protein is CASSDRDRWNYGYTF. CDR3 bases: TGTGCCAGCAGTGACCGGGACAGGTGGAACTATGGCTACACCTTC. Filled out from reference TRBV2 and TRBJ1-2, the complete variable domain reads EPEVTQTPSHQVTQMGQEVILRCVPISNHLYFYWYRQILGQKVEFLVSFYNNEISEKSEIFDDQFSVERPDGSNFTLKIRSTKLEDSAMYFCASSDRDRWNYGYTFGSGTRLTVV.

The genes are TRBV24-1 and TRBJ1-2, with a possible D match to TRBD1 (5 bases). Trimming cost V 5 bases and J 8 bases, with 26 bases left between them. CDR1 and CDR2 from the germline V gene are KGHDR and SFDVKD. The CDR3 has 17 residues. The CDR3 nucleotides are TGTGCCACCAGTGTCTATTTGCCCCCCGGGGACCTGGGGGGCTACACCTTC. It is translated as CATSVYLPPGDLGGYTF.

The chain employs TRBV20-1 and TRBJ2-1, with 13 bases matching TRBD2. CDR3 length: 16 amino acids. J lost 9 bases, V lost 6 bases, and 14 bases had no gene match. Germline-derived CDR1 and CDR2 are DFQATT and SNEGSKA (reference sequence). The CDR3 loop reads CSASPTSGGAPGEQFF. The CDR3 DNA follows: TGCAGTGCCAGTCCCACTAGCGGGGGGGCCCCTGGTGAGCAGTTCTTC.

This chain's CDR3 is CASSLGLGWITQYF. The CDR3 bases are TGTGCCAGCAGCTTGGGACTAGGGTGGATTACGCAGTATTTT. V usage is TRBV7-2 and J usage is TRBJ2-3; 8 bases line up with TRBD2. Per the germline V gene, CDR1 is SGHTA and CDR2 is FQGNSA. With V trimmed by 3 bases and J by 8 bases, 7 bases remained unmatched. The length of the CDR3 is 14 residues.